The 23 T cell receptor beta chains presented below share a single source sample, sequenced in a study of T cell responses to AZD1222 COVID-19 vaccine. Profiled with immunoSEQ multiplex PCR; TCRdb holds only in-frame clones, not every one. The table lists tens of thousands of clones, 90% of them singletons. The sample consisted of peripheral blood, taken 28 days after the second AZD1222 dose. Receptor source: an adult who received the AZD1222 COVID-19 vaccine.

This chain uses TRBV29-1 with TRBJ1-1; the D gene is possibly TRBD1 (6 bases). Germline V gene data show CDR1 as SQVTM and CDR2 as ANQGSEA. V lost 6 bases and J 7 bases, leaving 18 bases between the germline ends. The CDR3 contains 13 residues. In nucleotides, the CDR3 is TGCAGCGTAGGACTCACAGGGCGGGATGAAGCTTTCTTT. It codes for CSVGLTGRDEAFF.

The CDR3 is CASSQDSGELFF. The CDR3 coding sequence is TGTGCCAGCAGCCAAGATTCCGGGGAGCTGTTTTTT. The rearrangement joins TRBV3-1 (or the pseudogene TRBV3-2) to TRBJ2-2; no clear D. The CDR3 is made up of 12 amino acids. CDR1 LGHDT and CDR2 YNNKEL come from the germline V gene (reference sequence). Trimming shortened V by 0 bases and J by 6 bases, and 2 bases separated the two germline ends.

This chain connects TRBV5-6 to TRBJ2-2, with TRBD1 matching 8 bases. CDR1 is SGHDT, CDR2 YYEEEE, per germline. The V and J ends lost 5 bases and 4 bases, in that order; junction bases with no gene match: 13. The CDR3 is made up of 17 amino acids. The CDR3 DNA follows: TGTGCCAGCAGATGGACAGGGACCTATAGGACCACCGGGGAGCTGTTTTTT. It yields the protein CASRWTGTYRTTGELFF.

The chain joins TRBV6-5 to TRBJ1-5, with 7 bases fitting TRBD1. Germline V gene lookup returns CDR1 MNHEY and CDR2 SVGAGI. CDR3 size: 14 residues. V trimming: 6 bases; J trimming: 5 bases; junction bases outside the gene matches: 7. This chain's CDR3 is CASRGTVVDQPQHF. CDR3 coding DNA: TGTGCCAGCAGGGGGACAGTCGTGGATCAGCCCCAGCATTTT.

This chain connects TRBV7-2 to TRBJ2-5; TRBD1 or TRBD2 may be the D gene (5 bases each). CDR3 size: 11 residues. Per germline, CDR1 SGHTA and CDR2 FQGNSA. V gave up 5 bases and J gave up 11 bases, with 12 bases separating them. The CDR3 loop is CASSQLGVQYF. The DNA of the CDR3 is TGTGCCAGCAGCCAACTAGGGGTTCAGTACTTC. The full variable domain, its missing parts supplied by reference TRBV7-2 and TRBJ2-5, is GAGVSQSPSNKVTEKGKDVELRCDPISGHTALYWYRQSLGQGLEFLIYFQGNSAPDKSGLPSDRFSAERTGGSVSTLTIQRTQQEDSAVYLCASSQLGVQYFGPGTRLLVL.

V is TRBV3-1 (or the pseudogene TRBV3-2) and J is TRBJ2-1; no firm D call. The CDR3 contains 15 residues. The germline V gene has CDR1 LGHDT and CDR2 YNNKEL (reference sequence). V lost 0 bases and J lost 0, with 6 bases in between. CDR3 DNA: TGTGCCAGCAGCCAAGATCGGTCCTCCTACAATGAGCAGTTCTTC. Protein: CASSQDRSSYNEQFF.

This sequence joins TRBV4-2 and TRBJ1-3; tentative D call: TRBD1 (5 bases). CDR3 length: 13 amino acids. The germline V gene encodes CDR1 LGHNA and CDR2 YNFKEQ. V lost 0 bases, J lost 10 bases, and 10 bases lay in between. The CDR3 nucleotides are TGTGCCAGCAGCCAAGAGGGTGGGGGGACCATATATTTT. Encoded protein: CASSQEGGGTIYF.

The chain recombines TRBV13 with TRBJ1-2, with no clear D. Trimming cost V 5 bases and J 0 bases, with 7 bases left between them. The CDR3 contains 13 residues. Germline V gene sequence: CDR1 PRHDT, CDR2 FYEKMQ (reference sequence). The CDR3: CASSILANYGYTF. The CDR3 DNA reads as TGTGCCAGCAGCATACTTGCTAACTATGGCTACACCTTC.

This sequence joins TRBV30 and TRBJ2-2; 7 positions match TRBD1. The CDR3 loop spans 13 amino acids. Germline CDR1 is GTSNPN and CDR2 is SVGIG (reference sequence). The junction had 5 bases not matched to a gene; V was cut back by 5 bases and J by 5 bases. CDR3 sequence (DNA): TGTGCCTGGGCCGGGACAGAAACCGGGGAGCTGTTTTTT. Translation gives CAWAGTETGELFF.

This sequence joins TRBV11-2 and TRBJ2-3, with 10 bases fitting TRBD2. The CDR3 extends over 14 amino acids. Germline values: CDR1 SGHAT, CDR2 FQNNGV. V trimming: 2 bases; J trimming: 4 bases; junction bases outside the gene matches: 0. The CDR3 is CASSLLAGADTQYF. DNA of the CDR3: TGTGCCAGCAGCTTACTAGCGGGGGCAGATACGCAGTATTTT.

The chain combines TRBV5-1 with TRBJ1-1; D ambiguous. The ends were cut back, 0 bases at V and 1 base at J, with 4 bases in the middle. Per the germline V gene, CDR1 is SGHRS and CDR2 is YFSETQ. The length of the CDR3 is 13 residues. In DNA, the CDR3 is TGCGCCAGCAGCTTGGAGCCGAACACTGAAGCTTTCTTT. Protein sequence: CASSLEPNTEAFF.

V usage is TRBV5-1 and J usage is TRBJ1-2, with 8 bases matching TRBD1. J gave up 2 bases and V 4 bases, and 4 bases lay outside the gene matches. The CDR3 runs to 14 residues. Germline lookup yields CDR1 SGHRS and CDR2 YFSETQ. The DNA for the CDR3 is TGCGCCAGCAGCACGGACAGGGCCAACTATGGCTACACCTTC. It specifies CASSTDRANYGYTF.

The DNA of the CDR3 is TGTGCCAGCAGTCCCGGACAGCTGAACACTGAAGCTTTCTTT. Translation: CASSPGQLNTEAFF. V is TRBV3-1 (or the pseudogene TRBV3-2) and J is TRBJ1-1; the D gene is possibly TRBD1 (6 bases). The CDR3 is 14 amino acids. Trimming left V 6 bases short and J 0 bases short, with 11 bases between. Germline assignment: CDR1 LGHDT and CDR2 YNNKEL (reference sequence).

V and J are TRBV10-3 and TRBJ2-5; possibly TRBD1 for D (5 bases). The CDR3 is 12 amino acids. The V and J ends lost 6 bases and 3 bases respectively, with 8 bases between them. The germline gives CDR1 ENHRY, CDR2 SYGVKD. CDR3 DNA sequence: TGTGCCATCAGGACAGACGAAGAGACCCAGTACTTC. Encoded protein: CAIRTDEETQYF.

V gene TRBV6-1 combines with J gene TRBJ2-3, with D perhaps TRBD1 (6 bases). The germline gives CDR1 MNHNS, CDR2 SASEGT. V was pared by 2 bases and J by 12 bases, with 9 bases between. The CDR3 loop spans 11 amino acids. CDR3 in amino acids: CASSERTEQYF. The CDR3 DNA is TGTGCCAGCAGTGAAAGGACAGAACAGTATTTT.

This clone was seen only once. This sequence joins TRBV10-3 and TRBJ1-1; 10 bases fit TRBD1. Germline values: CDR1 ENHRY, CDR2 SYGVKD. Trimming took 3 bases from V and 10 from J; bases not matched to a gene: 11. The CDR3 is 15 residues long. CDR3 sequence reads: CAISDVGQGLARAFF. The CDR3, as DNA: TGTGCCATCAGTGATGTGGGACAGGGGCTAGCGAGAGCTTTCTTT.

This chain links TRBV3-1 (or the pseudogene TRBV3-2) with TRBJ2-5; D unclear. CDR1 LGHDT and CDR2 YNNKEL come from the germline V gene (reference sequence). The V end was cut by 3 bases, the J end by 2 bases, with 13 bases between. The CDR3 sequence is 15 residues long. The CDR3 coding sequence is TGTGCCAGCAGCCAGGCTCGGCCAGCTCAAGAGACCCAGTACTTC. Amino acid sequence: CASSQARPAQETQYF.

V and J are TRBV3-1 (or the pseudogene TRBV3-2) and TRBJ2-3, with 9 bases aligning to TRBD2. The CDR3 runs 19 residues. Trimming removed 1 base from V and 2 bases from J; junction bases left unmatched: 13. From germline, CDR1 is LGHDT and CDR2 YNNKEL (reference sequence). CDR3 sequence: CASSQGGLALTHITDTQYF. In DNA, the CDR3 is TGTGCCAGCAGCCAAGGGGGACTAGCCTTGACGCACATCACAGATACGCAGTATTTT.

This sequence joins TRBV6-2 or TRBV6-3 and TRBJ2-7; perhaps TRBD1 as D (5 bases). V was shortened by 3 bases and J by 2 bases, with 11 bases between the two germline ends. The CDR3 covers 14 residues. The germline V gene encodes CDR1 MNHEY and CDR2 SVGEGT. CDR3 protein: CASSYRGWTYEQYF. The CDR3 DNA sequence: TGTGCCAGCAGTTATAGGGGTTGGACCTACGAGCAGTACTTC.

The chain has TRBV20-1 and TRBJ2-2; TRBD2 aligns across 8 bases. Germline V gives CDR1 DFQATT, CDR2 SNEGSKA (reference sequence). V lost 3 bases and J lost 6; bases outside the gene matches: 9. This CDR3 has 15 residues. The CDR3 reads CSASYGGGWPGELFF. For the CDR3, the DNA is TGCAGTGCTAGTTACGGGGGGGGCTGGCCCGGGGAGCTGTTTTTT.

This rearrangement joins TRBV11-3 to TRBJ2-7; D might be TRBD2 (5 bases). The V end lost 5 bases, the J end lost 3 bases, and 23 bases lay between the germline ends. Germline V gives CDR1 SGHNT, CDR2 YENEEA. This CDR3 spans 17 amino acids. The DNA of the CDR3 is TGTGCCAGCAGCCTATTAGGGCTTAGAGCGGATCTCTACGAGCAGTACTTC. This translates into CASSLLGLRADLYEQYF.

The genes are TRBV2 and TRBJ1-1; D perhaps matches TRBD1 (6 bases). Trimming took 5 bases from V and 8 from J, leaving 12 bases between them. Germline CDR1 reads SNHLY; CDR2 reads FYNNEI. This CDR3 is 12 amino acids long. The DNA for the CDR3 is TGTGCCAGCAGTAGTACTCAGGGGGAAGCTTTCTTT. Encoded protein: CASSSTQGEAFF. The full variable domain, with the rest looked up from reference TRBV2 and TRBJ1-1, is EPEVTQTPSHQVTQMGQEVILRCVPISNHLYFYWYRQILGQKVEFLVSFYNNEISEKSEIFDDQFSVERPDGSNFTLKIRSTKLEDSAMYFCASSSTQGEAFFGQGTRLTVV.

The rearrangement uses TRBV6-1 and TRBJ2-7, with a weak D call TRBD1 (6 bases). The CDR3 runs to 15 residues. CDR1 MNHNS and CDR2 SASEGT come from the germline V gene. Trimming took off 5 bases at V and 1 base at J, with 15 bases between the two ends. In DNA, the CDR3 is TGTGCCAGCAGTCCAACAGGGTCGGGGTCCTACGAGCAGTACTTC. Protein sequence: CASSPTGSGSYEQYF.